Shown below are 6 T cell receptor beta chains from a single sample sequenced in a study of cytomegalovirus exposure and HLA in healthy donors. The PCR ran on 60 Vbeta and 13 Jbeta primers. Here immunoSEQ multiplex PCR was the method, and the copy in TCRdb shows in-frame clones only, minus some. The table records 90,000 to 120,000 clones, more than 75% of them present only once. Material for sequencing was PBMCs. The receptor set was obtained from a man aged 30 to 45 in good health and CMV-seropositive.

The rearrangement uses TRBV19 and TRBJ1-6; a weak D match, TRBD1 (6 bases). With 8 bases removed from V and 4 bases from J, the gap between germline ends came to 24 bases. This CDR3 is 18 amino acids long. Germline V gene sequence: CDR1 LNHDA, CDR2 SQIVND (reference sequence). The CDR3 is CASAPGQRNGFYNSPLHF. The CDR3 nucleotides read TGTGCCAGTGCCCCGGGACAAAGAAATGGGTTTTATAATTCACCCCTCCACTTT.

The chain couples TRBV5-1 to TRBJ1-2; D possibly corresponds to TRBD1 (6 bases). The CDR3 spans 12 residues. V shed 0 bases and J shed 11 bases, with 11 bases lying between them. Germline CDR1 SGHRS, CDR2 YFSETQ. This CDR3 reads CASSLEDRTYTF. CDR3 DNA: TGCGCCAGCAGCTTGGAGGACAGAACTTACACCTTC.

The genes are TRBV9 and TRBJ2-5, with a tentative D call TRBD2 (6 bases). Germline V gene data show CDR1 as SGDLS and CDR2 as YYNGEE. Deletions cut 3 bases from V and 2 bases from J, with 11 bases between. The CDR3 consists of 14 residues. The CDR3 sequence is CASSGQLAQETQYF. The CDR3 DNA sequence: TGTGCCAGCAGCGGACAACTAGCACAAGAGACCCAGTACTTC.

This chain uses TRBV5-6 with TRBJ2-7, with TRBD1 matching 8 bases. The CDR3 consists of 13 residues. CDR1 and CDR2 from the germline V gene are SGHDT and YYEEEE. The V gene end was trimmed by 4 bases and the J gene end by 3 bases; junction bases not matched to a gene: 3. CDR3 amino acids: CASSEDRVYEQYF. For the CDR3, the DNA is TGTGCCAGCAGCGAGGACAGGGTCTACGAGCAGTACTTC. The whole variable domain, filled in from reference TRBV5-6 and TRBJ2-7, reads DAGVTQSPTHLIKTRGQQVTLRCSPKSGHDTVSWYQQALGQGPQFIFQYYEEEERQRGNFPDRFSGHQFPNYSSELNVNALLLGDSALYLCASSEDRVYEQYFGPGTRLTVT.

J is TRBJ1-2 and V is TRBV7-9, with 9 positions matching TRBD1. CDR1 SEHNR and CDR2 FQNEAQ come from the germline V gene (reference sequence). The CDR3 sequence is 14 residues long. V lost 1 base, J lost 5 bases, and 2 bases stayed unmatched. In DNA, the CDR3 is TGTGCCAGCAGCTTAGGGGGGACAGGGTATGGCTACACCTTC. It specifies CASSLGGTGYGYTF. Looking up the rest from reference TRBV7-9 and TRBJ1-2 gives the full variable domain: DTGVSQNPRHKITKRGQNVTFRCDPISEHNRLYWYRQTLGQGPEFLTYFQNEAQLEKSRLLSDRFSAERPKGSFSTLEIQRTEQGDSAMYLCASSLGGTGYGYTFGSGTRLTVV.

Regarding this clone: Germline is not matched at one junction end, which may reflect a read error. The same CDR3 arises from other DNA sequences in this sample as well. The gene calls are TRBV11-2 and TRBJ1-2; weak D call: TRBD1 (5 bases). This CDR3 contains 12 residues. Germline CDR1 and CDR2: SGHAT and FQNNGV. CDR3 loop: CASSLEGAGYTF. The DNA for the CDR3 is TGTGCCAGCAGCCTAGAAGGGGCCGGCTACACCTTC. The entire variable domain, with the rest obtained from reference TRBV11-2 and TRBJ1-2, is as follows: EAGVAQSPRYKIIEKRQSVAFWCNPISGHATLYWYQQILGQGPKLLIQFQNNGVVDDSQLPKDRFSAERLKGVDSTLKIQPAKLEDSAVYLCASSLEGAGYTFGSGTRLTVV.